These T cell receptor beta chains were read from a single sample in a study of T cell responses to AZD1222 COVID-19 vaccine. The method was immunoSEQ multiplex PCR; TCRdb's version includes in-frame clones alone and lacks a portion of them. The repertoire holds some 170,000 clones, with 92% as singletons. The sequencing here drew on peripheral blood, taken on day 0 of MenACWY control vaccination. All receptors derive from an adult in good health. Both conserved end residues are part of each CDR3. The D gene is left open where the match is weak. Some rows have no size entry. The others give once, few or many, or a class for an expanded clone.

clone size	D gene	V gene	CDR3 length	J gene	CDR3 protein	CDR3 DNA
.	TRBD2	TRBV27	17	TRBJ2-1	CASRTLAGASSYNEQFF	TGTGCCAGCAGGACCTTAGCGGGAGCAAGCTCCTACAATGAGCAGTTCTTC
.	.	TRBV5-1	11	TRBJ2-1	CASSFANEQFF	TGCGCCAGCAGCTTCGCCAATGAGCAGTTCTTC
.	.	TRBV10-3	11	TRBJ2-1	CAISDRNEQFF	TGTGCCATCAGTGATCGGAATGAGCAGTTCTTC
.	.	TRBV21-1	15	TRBJ1-2	CASSKWDRGHNGYTF	TGTGCCAGCAGCAAATGGGACAGGGGGCATAATGGCTACACCTTC
.	.	TRBV11-2	14	TRBJ1-6	CASSLKRDNSPLHF	TGTGCCAGCAGCTTAAAACGGGATAATTCACCCCTCCACTTT
.	.	TRBV7-9	15	TRBJ1-1	CASSLDVRGNTEAFF	TGTGCCAGCAGCTTAGACGTCAGGGGGAACACTGAAGCTTTCTTT
.	.	TRBV27	16	TRBJ1-5	CASMHVTGYSNQPQHF	TGTGCCAGTATGCACGTAACGGGGTATAGCAATCAGCCCCAGCATTTT
.	.	TRBV19	14	TRBJ1-1	CASRRPEENTEAFF	TGTGCCAGTAGGAGACCCGAGGAGAACACTGAAGCTTTCTTT
.	TRBD1	TRBV18	12	TRBJ2-7	CASSPSGQGAVF	TGTGCCAGCTCACCGTCGGGACAGGGGGCGGTCTTC
.	TRBD1	TRBV19	17	TRBJ2-3	CASSPGQARPRTDTQYF	TGTGCCAGTAGTCCGGGACAGGCAAGACCTCGGACAGATACGCAGTATTTT
.	.	TRBV23-1	18	TRBJ1-2	CASSQAGRAFLPMWCDGF	TGCGCCAGCAGTCAAGCCGGACGGGCCTTCCTCCCTATGTGGTGTGATGGCTTC
.	.	TRBV7-9	15	TRBJ1-2	CASSLGIGDNYGYTF	TGTGCCAGCAGCTTAGGTATAGGCGATAACTATGGCTACACCTTC
.	TRBD2	TRBV28	15	TRBJ2-5	CASSWASGVQETQYF	TGTGCCAGCAGTTGGGCTAGCGGCGTACAAGAGACCCAGTACTTC
.	TRBD1	TRBV19	17	TRBJ1-3	CASSPTGGKSSGNTIYF	TGTGCCAGTAGTCCCACAGGGGGCAAAAGCTCTGGAAACACCATATATTTT
.	.	TRBV18	16	TRBJ1-1	CASSPPSRTENTEAFF	TGTGCCAGCTCACCACCCTCTCGTACAGAGAACACTGAAGCTTTCTTT
.	TRBD1	TRBV27	14	TRBJ1-6	CASRQGVDNSPLHF	TGTGCCAGCAGACAGGGGGTAGACAATTCACCCCTCCACTTT
once	TRBD2	TRBV24-1	14	TRBJ2-3	CAIRAGGNTDTQYF	TGTGCTATCCGAGCGGGAGGGAATACAGATACGCAGTATTTT
.	TRBD2	TRBV3-1/TRBV3-2	15	TRBJ2-1	CASSPRTSGYNEQFF	TGTGCCAGCAGCCCAAGGACTAGCGGCTACAATGAGCAGTTCTTC